This record concerns one T cell receptor beta chain sequence. What it binds is unknown. The read gets to within 3 residues of the CDR3 end, and the germline J gene fills in the rest. The CDR3 contains 13 residues. Trimming left V 6 bases short and J 3 bases short, with 12 bases between. Per the germline V gene, CDR1 is SNHLY and CDR2 is FYNNEI. These data belong to a study of T cell clonality in common variable immunodeficiency. Study conclusions and caveats: Reportedly, TCR beta sequences from common variable immunodeficiency showed fewer deletions and N-nucleotide insertions. CVID subjects had higher TCRbeta clonality than healthy controls, most marked in about a third.

Here immunoSEQ multiplex PCR was the method, and the copy in TCRdb shows in-frame clones only, minus some. The table lists about 26,000 clones, no singletons, with 4% in the top ten. CVID subjects were around 14 female and 29 male, aged roughly 8 to 64. Most patients and controls had Caucasian heritage. Each donor provided roughly 4.5 to 8 ml of heparinized whole blood. The receptor was isolated from a human donor with common variable immunodeficiency. The chain is built from TRBV2 and TRBJ2-7; possible D gene TRBD1, 6 bases. Sequenced input: peripheral blood mononuclear cells. The CDR3 loop reads CASRVDSFYEQYF. CDR3 DNA (partial): TGTGCCAGCAGGGTGGACAGCTTCTACGAG. Combining the CDR3 with reference TRBV2 and TRBJ2-7 gives the whole variable domain EPEVTQTPSHQVTQMGQEVILRCVPISNHLYFYWYRQILGQKVEFLVSFYNNEISEKSEIFDDQFSVERPDGSNFTLKIRSTKLEDSAMYFCASRVDSFYEQYFGPGTRLTVT.